This TCR beta chain was sequenced in a study of beta chain features in type 1 diabetes. General study results and limits: TCRB repertoires of naive, central memory and Treg cells appeared more similar among patients than among healthy donors.

Since all of the isolated RNA was reverse transcribed, expressed TCRB transcripts were what got sequenced. Profiling relied on immunoSEQ multiplex PCR, and the TCRdb table lists in-frame clones only, not all of them. The repertoire holds 350,000 or so clones, with roughly a fifth as singletons. To note about this clone: Its antigen is currently unknown.

The sample consisted of naive CD4+ T cells from blood. The sequence was collected from a woman aged 18-29 years in good health.

The CDR3 region is CASSYPPEKETQYF. As DNA, the CDR3 is TGTGCCAGCAGTTACCCCCCTGAGAAGGAGACCCAGTACTTC. V and J are TRBV7-9 and TRBJ2-5; D is unclear. V lost 6 bases, J lost 5 bases, and 16 bases lay in between. Germline loops: CDR1 SEHNR, CDR2 FQNEAQ (reference sequence). The CDR3 length is 14 residues.